This T cell receptor beta chain stems from a study of T cell responses to AZD1222 COVID-19 vaccine (dated by TCRdb to about 2021). With respect to the entire study: AZD1222 recipients with second doses at about 4 weeks or about 12 weeks were pooled, because spike-specific TCR depth and breadth did not differ between schedules. A total of under 250 trial participants underwent TCR sequencing, of whom roughly 210 had received two doses of AZD1222 and roughly 26 had received two doses of the MenACWY control vaccine. Enrollment into the trials was organized by age into subgroups of 18-55, 56-69 and 70-plus years, and those subgroups contained roughly 140, 27 and 60 TCR-sequenced participants, respectively.

CDR1 SGHTA and CDR2 FQGNSA are derived from the germline V gene. The CDR3 measures 12 amino acids from cysteine to phenylalanine. The sequence is cut down to CDR3 DNA, 36 bases in frame from base 1. Deletion took 5 bases off V and 7 bases off J, with a span of 12 bases between the germline ends. Of note for this clone: This receptor's antigen is unknown. Per-base quality was not reported, and no clone a single base away is much larger than it.

Overall results and qualifications from the work: The 56-69-year group was small, and its depth increase did not reach significance, likely because of low power. After two AZD1222 doses, both the breadth and the depth of spike-specific TCRs were significantly higher than at day 0 and than in MenACWY recipients. The vaccine-associated CD4 TCRs covered the entire spike protein, and the dominant responses fell in regions 160-218 and 743-854. Participants were mostly white British and included more females than males, and it was suggested by the authors that clonal diversity may have been underestimated. No day 14 peak-response samples were available, so repertoires were characterized only after the peak T cell response. Reportedly, close to half of the unique spike-specific TCRs recognized epitopes lying outside the regions that are mutated in the B.1.351 and B.1.1.7 variants. Conclusions about previously exposed vaccinees are limited, since just 6 or 7 AZD1222 recipients were seropositive for SARS-CoV-2 at baseline.

The CDR3 regions of human TCRbeta chains were subjected to immunosequencing. The published analysis was carried out like this. Repertoire TCRs were matched against a reference library of SARS-CoV-2-specific TCRs generated with the MIRA antigen-specificity platform. Breadth was defined as the fraction of unique TCRs that were SARS-CoV-2-associated, and depth was defined as the fraction of total T cells that were SARS-CoV-2-associated. Using the MIRA data, each spike-specific TCR was mapped to the spike region that the TCR reacts to and placed in a CD4 or CD8 class. Log10-transformed breadth and depth values were compared by one-way ANOVA with Sidak's multiple comparisons tests. Not all clones reach the TCRdb copy of this immuneACCESS table, which keeps in-frame sequences only. Checked studies attribute under half of the gap to unresolved V genes and leave the rest unexplained. V, J and clone size derive from that table, while D and trimming were established from the DNA sequence. Present in this sample are about 100,000 clones, about 90% of which were seen just once. The ten top clones hold less than 9.5% of the sample.

The sample's time point label, decoded: baseline before first vaccination. The vaccinee samples were drawn from two UK trials, COV001 and COV002, one of which was a single-blind randomized controlled phase 2/3 trial testing AZD1222 (ChAdOx1 nCoV-19) in healthy adults. For TCRbeta chain sequencing, PBMC samples from trial participants were taken at day 0 and at day 28 after the second dose. The rearrangement joined TRBV7-2 to TRBJ2-7, with no D gene named confidently. The sample consisted of peripheral blood, taken on day 0 of AZD1222 vaccination. The sequence was collected from an adult in good health. The CDR3 corresponds to CASSPVRREQYF. The DNA reads TGTGCCAGCAGCCCCGTGAGGCGGGAGCAGTACTTC.